The 30 T cell receptor beta chains given below trace back to one sample, sequenced in a study of blood T cells in healthy people across ages. The second PCR ran about 6 to 12 cycles with a sample-barcoded 5' primer and J-beta primers. TCRdb processed the 5' RACE reads anew with MiXCR; each CDR3 protein has one entry. The repertoire holds approximately 670,000 distinct CDR3 sequences, with 40% to 45% as singletons. The specimen sequenced was blood. Receptors were obtained from a man at least 80 years old in good health.

This rearrangement joins TRBV4-2 to TRBJ2-1; TRBD2 matches at 11 bases. This CDR3 spans 16 amino acids. Germline values: CDR1 LGHNA, CDR2 YNFKEQ. V was pared by 10 bases and J by 0 bases, with 8 bases of the junction left unmatched. This chain's CDR3 is CANRTSGWISYNEQFF. Here the CDR3 DNA reads TGTGCCAACCGGACTAGCGGGTGGATCTCCTACAATGAGCAGTTCTTC.

This clonotype was detected only a few times. The rearrangement uses TRBV7-6 and TRBJ2-2, with D possibly matching TRBD1 (6 bases). This CDR3 contains 14 residues. Looked up from germline, CDR1 is SGHVS and CDR2 is FNYEAQ. Trimming took off 4 bases at V and 5 bases at J, with 11 bases between the two ends. The DNA for the CDR3 is TGTGCCAGCAGCTCAACCCAGGGGACCGGGGAGCTGTTTTTT. This translates into CASSSTQGTGELFF. Full variable domain (remainder filled in from reference TRBV7-6 and TRBJ2-2): GAGVSQSPRYKVTKRGQDVALRCDPISGHVSLYWYRQALGQGPEFLTYFNYEAQQDKSGLPNDRFSAERPEGSISTLTIQRTEQRDSAMYRCASSSTQGTGELFFGEGSRLTVL.

This rearrangement joins TRBV12-3 or TRBV12-4 to TRBJ2-1; 15 nucleotides agree with TRBD2. This CDR3 has 18 residues. The V gene end was trimmed by 5 bases and the J gene end by 10 bases; junction bases not matched to a gene: 15. The CDR3 sequence: CASSPRDKEGLAGGEQFF. The CDR3 region has the DNA TGTGCCAGCAGTCCCCGGGATAAGGAGGGACTAGCGGGAGGCGAGCAGTTCTTC.

This clonotype was seen many times. This chain connects TRBV5-1 to TRBJ2-5, with D perhaps TRBD1 (6 bases). The ends were cut back, 2 bases at V and 5 bases at J, with 13 bases in the middle. The CDR3 is 14 residues long. Germline V CDR1 and CDR2: SGHRS, YFSETQ. The CDR3, as DNA: TGCGCCAGCAGCTTTTCAGGGGATGGGGAGACCCAGTACTTC. Protein: CASSFSGDGETQYF. The full variable domain, its missing parts supplied by reference TRBV5-1 and TRBJ2-5, is KAGVTQTPRYLIKTRGQQVTLSCSPISGHRSVSWYQQTPGQGLQFLFEYFSETQRNKGNFPGRFSGRQFSNSRSEMNVSTLELGDSALYLCASSFSGDGETQYFGPGTRLLVL.

The chain recombines TRBV5-1 with TRBJ1-5; 8 bases are shared with TRBD1. Germline values: CDR1 SGHRS, CDR2 YFSETQ. CDR3 size: 15 residues. Trimming at V came to 1 base and at J to 4 bases, leaving 4 bases not matched to a gene. This chain's CDR3 is CASSLTTGANQPQHF. The CDR3 DNA sequence: TGCGCCAGCAGCTTGACGACAGGGGCAAATCAGCCCCAGCATTTT.

The rearrangement uses TRBV2 and TRBJ2-1, with TRBD1 matching 8 bases. Germline V CDR1 and CDR2: SNHLY, FYNNEI. With V trimmed by 6 bases and J by 15 bases, 13 bases remained unmatched. This CDR3 comprises 13 residues. CDR3 amino acids: CASREFGQGYPFF. CDR3 DNA: TGTGCCAGCAGAGAATTTGGACAGGGATATCCGTTCTTC.

The V gene is TRBV9, the J gene TRBJ1-5; 9 bases are shared with TRBD1. This CDR3 is 19 amino acids long. J gave up 4 bases and V 3 bases, and 17 bases lay outside the gene matches. The germline CDR1 and CDR2 sequences are SGDLS and YYNGEE. The CDR3 reads CASSALQGAPGIGNQPQHF. The CDR3 nucleotides are TGTGCCAGCAGCGCCCTACAGGGGGCTCCTGGCATAGGGAATCAGCCCCAGCATTTT.

V is TRBV6-2 or TRBV6-3 and J is TRBJ2-4, with D possibly being TRBD1 (6 bases). The end of the DNA aligns better with TRBJ2-7, so the J call may be wrong. The CDR3 is made up of 16 amino acids. Germline assignment: CDR1 MNHEY and CDR2 SVGEGT. The CDR3 DNA sequence: TGTGCCAGCAGTTACTCGATAGTACAGGGTGGACACGAGCAGTACTTC. This sequence encodes CASSYSIVQGGHEQYF.

The chain couples TRBV5-1 to TRBJ2-7; tentative D call: TRBD1 (6 bases). V was trimmed by 5 bases and J by 3 bases, leaving 21 bases between them. Germline CDR1 and CDR2: SGHRS and YFSETQ. The CDR3 runs to 16 residues. CDR3 sequence (DNA): TGCGCCAGCAGTTTTACTCCTTCTCCAGGGGACTACGAGCAGTACTTC. As protein: CASSFTPSPGDYEQYF.

This clonotype was seen once. The chain links TRBV9 to TRBJ2-1; D perhaps matches TRBD2 (5 bases). This CDR3 comprises 16 residues. Trimming cost V 0 bases and J 6 bases, with 16 bases left between them. The germline V gene has CDR1 SGDLS and CDR2 YYNGEE. This chain's CDR3 is CASSVVGGVEINEQFF. The CDR3, as DNA: TGTGCCAGCAGCGTAGTAGGAGGTGTGGAGATCAATGAGCAGTTCTTC.

This clonotype was seen only a few times. The chain couples TRBV6-6 to TRBJ2-3; no firm D call. The germline V gene has CDR1 MNHNY and CDR2 SVGAGI (reference sequence). V was clipped by 5 bases and J by 2 bases, with 8 bases between them. The CDR3 has 13 amino acids. The DNA for the CDR3 is TGTGCCAGCAGTAATACCCACACAGATACGCAGTATTTT. Protein: CASSNTHTDTQYF.

This clonotype has just a few counts. The chain joins TRBV3-1 to TRBJ2-1; 12 bases match TRBD1. This CDR3 contains 18 residues. V lost 3 bases and J lost 6; bases outside the gene matches: 12. Germline V gene sequence: CDR1 LGHDT, CDR2 YNNKEL (reference sequence). CDR3 residues: CASSQADSGTGGLNEQFF. The CDR3 coding sequence is TGTGCCAGCAGCCAGGCTGACTCCGGGACAGGGGGCCTCAATGAGCAGTTCTTC.

V is TRBV20-1 and J is TRBJ2-5; the match to TRBD2 covers 7 bases. Germline-derived CDR1 and CDR2 are DFQATT and SNEGSKA (reference sequence). This CDR3 spans 15 amino acids. V was clipped by 6 bases and J by 2 bases; unmatched bases: 12. DNA of the CDR3: TGCAGTGCGAAGAGGTCGGAGGGACTACAAGAGACCCAGTACTTC. Translated, it gives CSAKRSEGLQETQYF.

This clonotype was picked up many times. The chain combines TRBV12-3 or TRBV12-4 with TRBJ2-7; 7 nucleotides match TRBD1. V shed 6 bases, J shed 5 bases, and the junction held 10 bases outside the gene matches. The CDR3 extends over 14 amino acids. The CDR3 spells CASRPRQGVHEQYF. CDR3 sequence (DNA): TGTGCCAGCAGGCCTCGACAGGGTGTCCACGAGCAGTACTTC.

The chain is built from TRBV27 and TRBJ2-5; 8 nucleotides agree with TRBD2. Germline values: CDR1 MNHEY, CDR2 SMNVEV (reference sequence). With 3 bases clipped from V and 4 bases from J, the junction kept 4 bases outside the gene matches. The CDR3 contains 14 residues. The CDR3 region is CASSFGLAGETQYF. Here the CDR3 DNA reads TGTGCCAGCAGTTTTGGACTAGCTGGAGAGACCCAGTACTTC.

This clonotype appeared a single time. V is TRBV6-2 or TRBV6-3 and J is TRBJ2-1, with 10 bases lining up with TRBD1. This CDR3 is 15 amino acids long. The germline gives CDR1 MNHEY, CDR2 SVGEGT. V was pared by 8 bases and J by 1 base, with 5 bases of the junction left unmatched. CDR3 DNA: TGTGCCAGCCAGGACAGGGGGACTTCCTACAATGAGCAGTTCTTC. It is translated as CASQDRGTSYNEQFF.

The gene calls are TRBV4-2 and TRBJ2-5; TRBD1 matches at 8 bases. The ends lost 3 bases at V and 5 bases at J; junction bases unmatched: 8. Germline CDR1 LGHNA, CDR2 YNFKEQ. The CDR3 totals 15 residues. The CDR3 DNA reads TGTGCCAGCAGCCAGCAGGGACAGGTCGAGGAGACCCAGTACTTC. This sequence encodes CASSQQGQVEETQYF.

For this clonotype: With a much larger clone just one base away, this may be a read error. The rearrangement links TRBV5-1 to TRBJ2-1; tentative D call: TRBD2 (5 bases). Between the trimmed V and J ends, which lost 0 bases and 6 bases, there was a span of 13 bases. Germline V gene data show CDR1 as SGHRS and CDR2 as YFSETQ. The CDR3 is 15 amino acids. The DNA of the CDR3 is TGCGCCAGCAGCTTGGAGGGAGAAGCCTGCAATGAGCAGTTCTTC. This codes for CASSLEGEACNEQFF.

On this clonotype itself: Germline is not matched at one junction end, which may reflect a read error. The chain recombines TRBV30 with TRBJ1-5, with D maybe TRBD1 (6 bases). The germline CDR1 and CDR2 sequences are GTSNPN and SVGIG (reference sequence). This CDR3 is 15 amino acids long. The CDR3 region has the DNA TGTGCCTGGAGTTCCGGGACATTACGCAATCAGCCTCAGCATTTT. It specifies CAWSSGTLRNQPQHF.

The V call is TRBV20-1, the J call TRBJ2-2; D not certain. V lost 2 bases to trimming and J lost 2 bases, with 6 bases between them. Looked up from germline, CDR1 is DFQATT and CDR2 is SNEGSKA (reference sequence). CDR3 length equals 13 residues. The CDR3 loop reads CSARYSNTGELFF. The CDR3 nucleotides are TGCAGTGCTAGATACAGCAACACCGGGGAGCTGTTTTTT.

In its sample, this clonotype was seen many times. V and J are TRBV4-1 and TRBJ2-3; D call uncertain. CDR1 and CDR2 from the germline V gene are MGHRA and YSYEKL. The CDR3 has 12 residues. V shed 4 bases and J shed 6 bases, with 8 bases lying between them. CDR3 coding DNA: TGCGCCAGCAGCCGACCCGTGGATACGCAGTATTTT. This gives the protein CASSRPVDTQYF.

Only a few counts were recorded for this clonotype. The chain recombines TRBV20-1 with TRBJ2-1; TRBD1 agrees at 8 bases. V lost 5 bases and J lost 2; bases outside the gene matches: 5. This CDR3 region has 14 residues. Germline V lookup: CDR1 DFQATT, CDR2 SNEGSKA (reference sequence). CDR3 sequence (DNA): TGCAGTGCTGGACAGGGTGGACCCTACAATGAGCAGTTCTTC. Protein sequence: CSAGQGGPYNEQFF.

The chain uses TRBV14 and TRBJ1-4, with D uncertain. Germline assignment: CDR1 SGHDN and CDR2 FVKESK. The V and J ends lost 0 bases and 2 bases respectively, with 7 bases between them. The CDR3 sequence is 15 residues long. The CDR3 region has the DNA TGTGCCAGCAGCCAAGACGGCAGGACTAATGAAAAACTGTTTTTT. This sequence encodes CASSQDGRTNEKLFF. Full variable domain (remainder filled in from reference TRBV14 and TRBJ1-4): EAGVTQFPSHSVIEKGQTVTLRCDPISGHDNLYWYRRVMGKEIKFLLHFVKESKQDESGMPNNRFLAERTGGTYSTLKVQPAELEDSGVYFCASSQDGRTNEKLFFGSGTQLSVL.

This chain links TRBV7-6 with TRBJ1-6, with unresolved D. V lost 1 base and J lost 6, with 7 bases in between. The CDR3 contains 14 residues. From germline, CDR1 is SGHVS and CDR2 FNYEAQ. As DNA, the CDR3 is TGTGCCAGCAGCTTAGATCCTACTAATTCACCCCTCCACTTT. Translated: CASSLDPTNSPLHF.

V is TRBV5-1 and J is TRBJ2-3; D call uncertain. Trimming left V 0 bases short and J 1 base short, with 6 bases between. This CDR3 region has 14 residues. CDR1 is SGHRS, CDR2 YFSETQ, per germline. CDR3 DNA sequence: TGCGCCAGCAGCTTGGTGCAGGGCACAGATACGCAGTATTTT. Translating gives CASSLVQGTDTQYF.

V is TRBV7-2 and J is TRBJ1-1, with 7 bases matching TRBD1. With V trimmed by 1 base and J by 5 bases, 7 bases remained unmatched. The CDR3 has 15 residues. The germline V gene has CDR1 SGHTA and CDR2 FQGNSA. In nucleotides, the CDR3 is TGTGCCAGCAGCTTAGTAGAGACAGGGAGAACTGAAGCTTTCTTT. Translated, it gives CASSLVETGRTEAFF.

This clonotype was recorded a few times. The chain couples TRBV4-3 to TRBJ1-2, with a weak D call TRBD1 (5 bases). The V gene lost 1 base and the J gene lost 5 bases, with 14 bases spanning the gap. This CDR3 has 15 amino acids. Germline V gene data show CDR1 as LGHNA and CDR2 as YSLEER. CDR3 region: CASSQGRGKAYGYTF. CDR3 sequence (DNA): TGCGCCAGCAGCCAAGGAAGGGGTAAGGCGTATGGCTACACCTTC.

This clonotype was picked up a small number of times. The chain joins TRBV29-1 to TRBJ2-2; 9 nucleotides line up with TRBD2. After removal of 6 bases from V and 6 bases from J, the junction contained 8 bases not matched to a gene. The CDR3 contains 14 residues. The V gene's germline CDR1 is SQVTM and CDR2 ANQGSEA. The CDR3 DNA reads as TGCAGCGTGGGGAAGGGACTAGCTTCCGGGGAGCTGTTTTTT. Its translation: CSVGKGLASGELFF.

To note about this clonotype: A much larger clone is a single base away; this may be a read error. V is TRBV10-3 and J is TRBJ2-3; D not certain. The germline CDR1 and CDR2 sequences are ENHRY and SYGVKD. The CDR3 spans 13 residues. CDR3 nucleotides: TGTGCCATCCAGGCAGGATCCACAGATACGCGGTATTTT. Translation: CAIQAGSTDTRYF.

The V call is TRBV20-1, the J call TRBJ2-7; D is uncertain. Germline V gives CDR1 DFQATT, CDR2 SNEGSKA (reference sequence). This CDR3 has 12 amino acids. V lost 4 bases and J 3 bases, leaving 10 bases between the germline ends. The CDR3: CSANRPGYEQYF. CDR3 DNA: TGCAGTGCTAACCGTCCGGGCTACGAGCAGTACTTC.